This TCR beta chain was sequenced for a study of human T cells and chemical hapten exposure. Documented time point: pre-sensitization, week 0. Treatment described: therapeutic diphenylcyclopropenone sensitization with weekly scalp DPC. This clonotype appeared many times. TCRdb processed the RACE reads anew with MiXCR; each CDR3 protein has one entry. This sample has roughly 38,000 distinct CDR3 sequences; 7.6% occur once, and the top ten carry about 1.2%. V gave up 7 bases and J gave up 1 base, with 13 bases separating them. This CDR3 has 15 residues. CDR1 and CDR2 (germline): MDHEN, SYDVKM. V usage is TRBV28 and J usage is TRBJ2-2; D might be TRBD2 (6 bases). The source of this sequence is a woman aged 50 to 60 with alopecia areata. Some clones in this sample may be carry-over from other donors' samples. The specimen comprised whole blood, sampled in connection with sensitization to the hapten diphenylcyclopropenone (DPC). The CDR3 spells CASTLDGRNTGELFF. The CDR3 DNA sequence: TGTGCCAGCACCCTCGACGGGAGGAACACCGGGGAGCTGTTTTTT. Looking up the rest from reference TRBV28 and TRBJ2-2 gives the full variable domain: DVKVTQSSRYLVKRTGEKVFLECVQDMDHENMFWYRQDPGLGLRLIYFSYDVKMKEKGDIPEGYSVSREKKERFSLILESASTNQTSMYLCASTLDGRNTGELFFGEGSRLTVL.